This record looks at one T cell receptor (beta chain) sequence and its context. Distinct nucleotide sequences in the sample also encode this CDR3. This specimen comes from a study of shared clonotypes between healthy human individuals. The repertoire was sequenced with immunoSEQ multiplex PCR; TCRdb's copy has only in-frame clones and lacks some. The table includes about 690,000 clones, around 90% detected once. Per the germline V gene, CDR1 is LNHDA and CDR2 is SQIVND (reference sequence). The length of the CDR3 is 14 residues. V gave up 4 bases and J gave up 3 bases; unmatched junction bases: 2. Each sample came from a Caucasian adult donor living in Nashville, Tennessee.

This sequence originates from a man younger than 35 in good health. Some clones in this sample may be carry-over from other donors' samples. V is TRBV19 and J is TRBJ2-1; 8 bases align to TRBD2. The sequencing input was memory CD8+ T cells from PBMCs. Subset in this sample: CD45RO+ cells pooled with CCR7-negative TemRA cells. CDR3 bases: TGTGCCAGTAGTAGTCTAGCGGGCTACAATGAGCAGTTCTTC. Encoded protein: CASSSLAGYNEQFF.